This T cell receptor (beta chain) stems from a study of OX40 agonist ivuxolimab in advanced cancers. Overall study results and limits: Mean expanded clone counts were higher in CD8+ than CD4+ T cells.

Using immunoSEQ multiplex PCR, the repertoire was profiled, and TCRdb retains in-frame clones only, with some absent. The sample records some 100,000 clones, roughly nine tenths being singletons. This CDR3 has 14 amino acids. Trimming removed 4 bases from V and 2 bases from J, with 13 bases in between. The germline gives CDR1 SGDLS, CDR2 YYNGEE. A remark on this clone: What it binds is not known.

The sequences come from CD4+ or CD8+ T cells sorted from blood, collected in a trial of the OX40 agonist ivuxolimab. The rearrangement uses TRBV9 and TRBJ2-7; D is unclear. This TCR came from an adult with an advanced solid tumor such as melanoma, head and neck, liver or kidney cancer. CDR3 DNA sequence: TGTGCCAGCAGCCCGCGCAGTTCCGCCTACGAGCAGTACTTC. Translating gives CASSPRSSAYEQYF.